The clone carrying this T cell receptor beta chain was seen repeatedly, ten times or more. TCR beta CDR3 regions were amplified from RNA transcripts. In the first-round RT-PCR of the TCR CDR3, the HTBI primer set was used. TCRdb re-analysed the multiplex PCR reads in MiXCR, keeping a single row per CDR3 protein. Among roughly 640,000 distinct CDR3 sequences listed, approximately 15% were seen once. This sample is part of a study of T cells in Graves' hyperthyroidism and ophthalmopathy. Germline V gene data show CDR1 as GTSNPN and CDR2 as SVGIG (reference sequence). The length of the CDR3 is 17 residues. V shed 2 bases and J 2 bases; nucleotides not matched to a gene: 12.

What was sequenced was blood. The chain recombines TRBV30 with TRBJ2-3, with 8 bases matching TRBD2. The origin of this receptor is a woman aged 40 to 55 with Graves' ophthalmopathy. CDR3 sequence: CAWSTGGARSPTDTQYF. The CDR3 DNA reads as TGTGCCTGGAGTACGGGGGGGGCCCGGTCCCCCACAGATACGCAGTATTTT.